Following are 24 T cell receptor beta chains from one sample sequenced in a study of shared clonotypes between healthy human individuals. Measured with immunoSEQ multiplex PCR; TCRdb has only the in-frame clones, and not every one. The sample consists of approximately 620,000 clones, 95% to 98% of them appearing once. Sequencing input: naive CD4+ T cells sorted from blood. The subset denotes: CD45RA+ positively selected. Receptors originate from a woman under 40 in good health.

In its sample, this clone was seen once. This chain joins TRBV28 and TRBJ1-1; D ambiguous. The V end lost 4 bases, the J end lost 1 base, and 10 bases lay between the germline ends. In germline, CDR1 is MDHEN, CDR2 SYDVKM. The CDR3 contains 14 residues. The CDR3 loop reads CASSSPPPNTEAFF. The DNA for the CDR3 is TGTGCCAGCAGTTCCCCTCCTCCGAACACTGAAGCTTTCTTT.

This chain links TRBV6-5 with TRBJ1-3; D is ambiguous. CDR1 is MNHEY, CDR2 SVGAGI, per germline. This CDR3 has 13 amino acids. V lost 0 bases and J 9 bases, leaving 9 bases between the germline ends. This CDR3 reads CASSYSSLGTIYF. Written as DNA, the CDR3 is TGTGCCAGCAGTTACTCGTCTCTCGGCACCATATATTTT.

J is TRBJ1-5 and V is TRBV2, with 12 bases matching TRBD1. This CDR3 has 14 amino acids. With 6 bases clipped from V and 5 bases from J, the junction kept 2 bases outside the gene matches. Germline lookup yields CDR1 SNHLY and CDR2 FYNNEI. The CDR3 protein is CASRGTGGDQPQHF. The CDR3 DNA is TGTGCCAGCAGGGGGACAGGGGGCGATCAGCCCCAGCATTTT.

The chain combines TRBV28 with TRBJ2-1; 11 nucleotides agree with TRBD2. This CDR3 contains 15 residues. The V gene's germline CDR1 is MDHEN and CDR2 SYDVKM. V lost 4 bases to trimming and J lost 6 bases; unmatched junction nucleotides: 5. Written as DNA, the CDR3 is TGTGCCAGCAGTTCCGGGACTAGCGGTAGCAATGAGCAGTTCTTC. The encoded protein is CASSSGTSGSNEQFF.

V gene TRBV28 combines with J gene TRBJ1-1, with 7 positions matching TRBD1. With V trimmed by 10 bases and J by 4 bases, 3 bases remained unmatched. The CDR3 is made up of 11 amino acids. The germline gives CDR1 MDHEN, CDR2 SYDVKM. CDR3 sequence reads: CATSGGTEAFF. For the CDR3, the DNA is TGTGCCACCTCAGGGGGCACTGAAGCTTTCTTT.

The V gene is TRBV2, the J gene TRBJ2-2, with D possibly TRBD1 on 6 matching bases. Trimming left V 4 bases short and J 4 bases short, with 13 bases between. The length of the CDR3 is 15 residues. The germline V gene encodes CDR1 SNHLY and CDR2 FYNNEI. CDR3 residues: CASSVGAHSTGELFF. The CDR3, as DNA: TGTGCCAGCAGTGTGGGGGCCCATTCCACCGGGGAGCTGTTTTTT.

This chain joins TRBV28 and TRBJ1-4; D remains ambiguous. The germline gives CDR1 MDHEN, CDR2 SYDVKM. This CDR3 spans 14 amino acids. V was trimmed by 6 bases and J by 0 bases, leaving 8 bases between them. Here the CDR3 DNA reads TGTGCCAGCAGCTCACCAGCAACTAATGAAAAACTGTTTTTT. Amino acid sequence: CASSSPATNEKLFF.

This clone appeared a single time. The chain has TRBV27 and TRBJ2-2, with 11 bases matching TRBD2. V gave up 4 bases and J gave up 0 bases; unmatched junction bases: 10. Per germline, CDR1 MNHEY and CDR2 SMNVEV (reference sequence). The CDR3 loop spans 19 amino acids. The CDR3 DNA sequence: TGTGCCAGCAGTTCTTATATGGGACTAGCGGAGCCGAACACCGGGGAGCTGTTTTTT. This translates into CASSSYMGLAEPNTGELFF.

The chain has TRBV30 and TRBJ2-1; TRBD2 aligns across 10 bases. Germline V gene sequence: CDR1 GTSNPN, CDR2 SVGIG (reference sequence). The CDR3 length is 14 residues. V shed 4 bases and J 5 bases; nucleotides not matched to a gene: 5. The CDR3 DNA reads TGTGCCTGGATGCCCGGACTAGCGGACAATGAGCAGTTCTTC. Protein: CAWMPGLADNEQFF.

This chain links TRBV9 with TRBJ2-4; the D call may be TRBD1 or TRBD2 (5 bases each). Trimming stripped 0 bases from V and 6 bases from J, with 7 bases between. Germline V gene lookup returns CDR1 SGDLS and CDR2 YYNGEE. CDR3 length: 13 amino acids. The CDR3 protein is CASSVDGGNIQYF. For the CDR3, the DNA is TGTGCCAGCAGCGTAGATGGGGGAAACATTCAGTACTTC.

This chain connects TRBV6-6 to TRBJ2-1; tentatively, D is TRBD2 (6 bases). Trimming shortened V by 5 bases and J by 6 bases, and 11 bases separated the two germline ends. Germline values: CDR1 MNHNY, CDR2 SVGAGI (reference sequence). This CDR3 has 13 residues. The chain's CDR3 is CASSPGSFNEQFF. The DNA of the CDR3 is TGTGCCAGCAGTCCCGGGAGTTTCAATGAGCAGTTCTTC.

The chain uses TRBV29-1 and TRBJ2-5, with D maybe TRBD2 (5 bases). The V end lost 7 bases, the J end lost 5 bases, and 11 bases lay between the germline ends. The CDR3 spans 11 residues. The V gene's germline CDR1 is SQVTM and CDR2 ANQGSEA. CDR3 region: CSGMTGETQYF. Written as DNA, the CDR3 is TGCAGCGGTATGACGGGGGAGACCCAGTACTTC.

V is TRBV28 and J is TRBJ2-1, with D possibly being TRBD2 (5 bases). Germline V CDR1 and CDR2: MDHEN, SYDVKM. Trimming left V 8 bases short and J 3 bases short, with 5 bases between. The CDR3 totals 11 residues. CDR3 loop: CASGSYNEQFF. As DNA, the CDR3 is TGTGCCAGCGGGAGCTACAATGAGCAGTTCTTC.

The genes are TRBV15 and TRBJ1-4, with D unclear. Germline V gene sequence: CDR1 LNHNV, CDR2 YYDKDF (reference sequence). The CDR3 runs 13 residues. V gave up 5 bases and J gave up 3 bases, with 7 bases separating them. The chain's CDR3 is CATSLEPNEKLFF. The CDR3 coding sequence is TGTGCCACCAGCCTAGAGCCTAATGAAAAACTGTTTTTT.

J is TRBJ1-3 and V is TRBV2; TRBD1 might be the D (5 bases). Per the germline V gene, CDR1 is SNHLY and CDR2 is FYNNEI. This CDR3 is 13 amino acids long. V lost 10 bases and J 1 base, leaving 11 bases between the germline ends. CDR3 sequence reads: CATGRGSGNTIYF. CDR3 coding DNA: TGTGCCACAGGGCGAGGGTCTGGAAACACCATATATTTT.

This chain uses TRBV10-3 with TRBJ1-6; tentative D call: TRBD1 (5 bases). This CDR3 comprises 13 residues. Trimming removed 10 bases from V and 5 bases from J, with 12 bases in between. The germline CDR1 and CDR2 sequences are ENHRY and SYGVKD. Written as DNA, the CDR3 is TGTGCCACCTCGACAGAAGATAATTCACCCCTCCACTTT. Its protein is CATSTEDNSPLHF.

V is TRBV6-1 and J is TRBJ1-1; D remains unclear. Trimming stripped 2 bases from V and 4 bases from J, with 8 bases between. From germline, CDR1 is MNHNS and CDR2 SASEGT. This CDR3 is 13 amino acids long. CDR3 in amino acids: CASSEFLGTEAFF. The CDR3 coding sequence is TGTGCCAGCAGTGAATTTTTGGGCACTGAAGCTTTCTTT.

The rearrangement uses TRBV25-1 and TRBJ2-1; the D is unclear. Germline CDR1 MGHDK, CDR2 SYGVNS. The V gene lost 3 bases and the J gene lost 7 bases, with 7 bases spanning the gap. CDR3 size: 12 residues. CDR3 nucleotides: TGTGCCAGCAGTGACCTCCCAAATGAGCAGTTCTTC. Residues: CASSDLPNEQFF.

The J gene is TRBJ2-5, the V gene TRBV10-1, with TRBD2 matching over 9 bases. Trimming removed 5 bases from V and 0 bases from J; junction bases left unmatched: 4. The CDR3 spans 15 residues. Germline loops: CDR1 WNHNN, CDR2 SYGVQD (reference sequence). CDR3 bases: TGCGCCAGCAGTCGGACTAGCGACGACCAAGAGACCCAGTACTTC. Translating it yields CASSRTSDDQETQYF.

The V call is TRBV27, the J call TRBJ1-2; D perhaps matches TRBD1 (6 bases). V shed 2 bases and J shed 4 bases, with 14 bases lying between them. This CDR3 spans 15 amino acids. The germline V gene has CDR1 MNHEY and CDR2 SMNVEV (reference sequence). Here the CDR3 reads CASSLSRGRPYGYTF. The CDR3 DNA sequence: TGTGCCAGCAGTTTAAGTCGGGGGCGCCCCTATGGCTACACCTTC.

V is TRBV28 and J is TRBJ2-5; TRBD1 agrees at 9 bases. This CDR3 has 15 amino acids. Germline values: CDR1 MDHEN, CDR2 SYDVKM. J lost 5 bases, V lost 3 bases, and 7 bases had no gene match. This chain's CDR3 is CASSFRDRARETQYF. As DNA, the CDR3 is TGTGCCAGCAGTTTTCGGGACAGGGCACGGGAGACCCAGTACTTC.

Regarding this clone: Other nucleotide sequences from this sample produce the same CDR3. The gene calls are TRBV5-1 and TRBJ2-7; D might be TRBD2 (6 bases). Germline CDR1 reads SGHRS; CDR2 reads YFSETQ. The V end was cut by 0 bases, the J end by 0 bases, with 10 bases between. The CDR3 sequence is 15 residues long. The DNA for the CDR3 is TGCGCCAGCAGCTTGGACTCCGGGAGCTCCTACGAGCAGTACTTC. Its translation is CASSLDSGSSYEQYF.

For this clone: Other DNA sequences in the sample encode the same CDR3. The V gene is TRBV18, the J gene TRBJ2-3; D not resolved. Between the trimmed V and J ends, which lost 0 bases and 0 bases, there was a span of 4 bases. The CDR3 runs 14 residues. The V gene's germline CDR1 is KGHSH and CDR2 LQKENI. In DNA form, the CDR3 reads TGTGCCAGCTCACCACCGGGCAGCACAGATACGCAGTATTTT. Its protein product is CASSPPGSTDTQYF.

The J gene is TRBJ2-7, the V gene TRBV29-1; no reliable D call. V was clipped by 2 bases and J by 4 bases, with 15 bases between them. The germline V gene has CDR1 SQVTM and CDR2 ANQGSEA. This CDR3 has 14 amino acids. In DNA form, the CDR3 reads TGCAGCGTTGAAAGGACGTTCGTAAATTACGAGCAGTACTTC. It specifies CSVERTFVNYEQYF.